The TCR beta chain under discussion was sequenced for a study of T cells in Graves' hyperthyroidism and ophthalmopathy. What was amplified from RNA transcripts were TCR beta CDR3 regions. Initially, a first-round RT-PCR of the TCR CDR3 employed the HTBI primer set. TCRdb ran MiXCR on the multiplex PCR reads and lists one entry per CDR3 protein. The sample shows a few hundred thousand distinct CDR3 sequences, under 25% of them seen only once. Diagnosis relied on clinical symptoms, serum thyroxine and TRAb, thyroid ultrasound and orbital computed tomography. Fresh peripheral blood, roughly 9.8 ml of it, supplied the PBMCs. The TCR comes from a woman in her 70s with Graves' ophthalmopathy. Sequencing was carried out using blood.

CDR3 in amino acids: CSAGQGESPLHF. The CDR3 DNA sequence: TGCAGTGCTGGACAGGGTGAATCACCCCTCCACTTT. The J gene is TRBJ1-6, the V gene TRBV20-1, with 8 positions matching TRBD1. Germline CDR1 is DFQATT and CDR2 is SNEGSKA (reference sequence). The CDR3 contains 12 residues. Germline trimming cut 5 bases from V and 10 bases from J; bases unmatched to any gene: 4.